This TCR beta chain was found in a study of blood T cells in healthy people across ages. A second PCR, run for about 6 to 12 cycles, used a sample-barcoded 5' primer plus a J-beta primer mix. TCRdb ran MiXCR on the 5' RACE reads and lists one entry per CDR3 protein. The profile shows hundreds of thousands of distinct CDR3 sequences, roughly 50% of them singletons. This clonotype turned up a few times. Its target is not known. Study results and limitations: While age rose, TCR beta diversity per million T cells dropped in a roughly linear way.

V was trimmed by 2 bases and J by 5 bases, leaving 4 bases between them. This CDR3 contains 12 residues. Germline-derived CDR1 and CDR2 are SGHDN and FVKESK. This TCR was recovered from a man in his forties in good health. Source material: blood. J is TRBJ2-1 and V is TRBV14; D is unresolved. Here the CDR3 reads CASSQPNNEQFF. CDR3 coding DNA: TGTGCCAGCAGCCAACCTAACAATGAGCAGTTCTTC.